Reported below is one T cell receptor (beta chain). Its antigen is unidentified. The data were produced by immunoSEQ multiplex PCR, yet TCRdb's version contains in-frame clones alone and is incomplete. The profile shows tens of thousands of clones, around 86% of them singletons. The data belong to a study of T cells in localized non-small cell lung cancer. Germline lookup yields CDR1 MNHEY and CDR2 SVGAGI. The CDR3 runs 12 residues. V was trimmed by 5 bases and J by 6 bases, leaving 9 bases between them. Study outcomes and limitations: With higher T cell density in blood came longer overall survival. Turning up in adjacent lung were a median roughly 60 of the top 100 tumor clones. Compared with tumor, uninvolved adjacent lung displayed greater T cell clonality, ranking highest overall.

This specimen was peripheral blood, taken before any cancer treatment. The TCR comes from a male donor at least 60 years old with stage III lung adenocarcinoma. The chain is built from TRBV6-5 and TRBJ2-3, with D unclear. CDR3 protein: CASSPKGDTQYF. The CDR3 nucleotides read TGTGCCAGCAGTCCTAAAGGGGATACGCAGTATTTT.